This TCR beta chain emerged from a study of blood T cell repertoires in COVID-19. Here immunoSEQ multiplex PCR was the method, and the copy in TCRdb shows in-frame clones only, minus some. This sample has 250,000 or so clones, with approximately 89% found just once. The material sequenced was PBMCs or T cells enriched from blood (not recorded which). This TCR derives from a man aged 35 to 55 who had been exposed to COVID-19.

As DNA, the CDR3 is TGTGCCAGCACCCTAACGGGGACAGCAGGGGACTATGGCTACACCTTC. This translates into CASTLTGTAGDYGYTF. V usage is TRBV28 and J usage is TRBJ1-2; 7 bases are a match to TRBD1. The V and J ends lost 7 bases and 3 bases, in that order; junction bases with no gene match: 14. This CDR3 is 16 amino acids long. The germline gives CDR1 MDHEN, CDR2 SYDVKM.